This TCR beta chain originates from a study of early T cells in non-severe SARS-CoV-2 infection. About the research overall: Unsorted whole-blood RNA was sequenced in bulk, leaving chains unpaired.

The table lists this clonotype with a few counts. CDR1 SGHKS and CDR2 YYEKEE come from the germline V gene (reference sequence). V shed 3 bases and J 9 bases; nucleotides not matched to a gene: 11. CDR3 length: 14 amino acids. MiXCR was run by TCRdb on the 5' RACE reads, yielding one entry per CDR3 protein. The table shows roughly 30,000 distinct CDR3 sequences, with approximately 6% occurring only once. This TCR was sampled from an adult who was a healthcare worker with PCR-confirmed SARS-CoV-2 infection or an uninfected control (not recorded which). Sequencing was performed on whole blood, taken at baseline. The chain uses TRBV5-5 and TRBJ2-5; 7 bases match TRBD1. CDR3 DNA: TGTGCCAGCAGCTCGGGACAGAGGGTGGAATCCCAGTACTTC. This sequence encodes CASSSGQRVESQYF.